The table lists the clone carrying this T cell receptor beta chain with a few counts. The data stem from a study of immune evolution from preneoplasia to lung adenocarcinoma. Per germline, CDR1 SGHRS and CDR2 YFSETQ. The CDR3 has 15 amino acids. With V trimmed by 3 bases and J by 3 bases, 7 bases remained unmatched. Between the mid-2010s and the late 2010s, patients underwent resection in Japan or China. Some clones are missing from TCRdb's copy, which holds only in-frame ones; the method was immunoSEQ multiplex PCR. The table lists about 4,000 clones, 70% to 80% of them singletons. The clonotype comes from a person between 35 and 65 years old with lung adenocarcinoma. Some clones in this sample may be carry-over from other donors' samples. The chain joins TRBV5-1 to TRBJ1-1; TRBD1 matches 8 bases. What was sequenced was FFPE invasive lung adenocarcinoma tissue. For the CDR3, the DNA is TGCGCCAGCAGCTCTGCAGGACAGGGTTACACTGAAGCTTTCTTT. It codes for CASSSAGQGYTEAFF.